Listed below are T cell receptor beta chains from one sample, sequenced in a study of cytomegalovirus exposure and HLA in healthy donors. The method was immunoSEQ multiplex PCR; TCRdb's version includes in-frame clones alone and lacks a portion of them. The sample includes tens of thousands of clones. Sequenced material: PBMCs. The receptors come from a male donor in good health and CMV-seropositive. Both conserved end residues are part of each CDR3. A D gene is named only where the DNA matches it firmly.

J,D,V,CDR3,DNA
TRBJ1-4,TRBD1,TRBV6-1,CASSRTGGSGEKLFF,TGTGCCAGCAGTAGGACAGGGGGCTCGGGTGAAAAACTGTTTTTT
TRBJ2-1,TRBD2,TRBV9,CASSARLAGDNEQFF,TGTGCCAGCAGCGCACGGCTAGCGGGGGACAATGAGCAGTTCTTC
TRBJ1-5,TRBD1,TRBV28,CASNIQGSSNQPQHF,TGTGCCAGCAATATACAGGGGAGTAGCAATCAGCCCCAGCATTTT
TRBJ2-1,.,TRBV9,CASSESSFGGDEQFF,TGTGCCAGCAGCGAGAGCAGTTTCGGGGGAGATGAGCAGTTCTTC
TRBJ1-1,TRBD1,TRBV30,CAWSWTGETEAFF,TGTGCCTGGAGTTGGACAGGGGAGACTGAAGCTTTCTTT
TRBJ1-5,.,TRBV27,CASSPPGHSRQPQHF,TGTGCCAGCAGTCCGCCGGGACACTCAAGACAGCCCCAGCATTTT
TRBJ1-2,TRBD1,TRBV27,CASSGGQGLKANYGYTF,TGTGCCAGCAGTGGGGGACAGGGCTTAAAAGCTAACTATGGCTACACCTTC
TRBJ1-1,TRBD1,TRBV4-2,CASSQVGGDRAEAFF,TGTGCCAGCAGCCAGGTAGGGGGCGATCGGGCTGAAGCTTTCTTT
TRBJ2-1,.,TRBV28,CASTKESGRAEQFF,TGTGCCAGCACGAAAGAAAGCGGGCGGGCCGAGCAGTTCTTC
TRBJ2-1,.,TRBV2,CASRGRLGSYNEQFF,TGTGCCAGCAGGGGCAGGTTAGGCTCCTACAATGAGCAGTTCTTC
TRBJ2-7,TRBD2,TRBV29-1,CSVDGGRAYEQYF,TGCAGCGTTGATGGCGGGAGGGCCTACGAGCAGTACTTC
TRBJ1-6,.,TRBV25-1,CAGQSSYNSPLHF,TGTGCCGGACAGAGCTCCTATAATTCACCCCTCCACTTT
TRBJ2-7,.,TRBV27,CASSSQYEQYF,TGTGCCAGCAGTTCCCAGTACGAGCAGTACTTC
TRBJ1-2,.,TRBV12-5,CASGLVPGRVGYTF,TGTGCTAGTGGTTTGGTACCAGGGAGGGTGGGCTACACCTTC
TRBJ1-2,.,TRBV7-3,CASSLPGFYGYTF,TGTGCCAGCAGCTTACCGGGGTTCTATGGCTACACCTTC
TRBJ2-2,TRBD2,TRBV6-1,CASSEGAGEAGELFF,TGTGCCAGCAGTGAAGGTGCGGGGGAGGCCGGGGAGCTGTTTTTT
TRBJ1-2,TRBD1,TRBV7-2,CASSFSGTENYGYTF,TGTGCCAGCAGCTTCTCCGGGACAGAGAACTATGGCTACACCTTC
TRBJ2-3,TRBD1,TRBV28,CASRMQGVTDTQYF,TGTGCCAGCAGAATGCAGGGGGTAACAGATACGCAGTATTTT
TRBJ2-3,TRBD2,TRBV5-1,CASSSTSGGALTDTQYF,TGCGCCAGCAGCTCGACTAGCGGGGGGGCCCTCACAGATACGCAGTATTTT
TRBJ2-7,.,TRBV11-2,CASSLDRPGRIYEQYF,TGTGCCAGCAGCTTAGATAGGCCAGGGAGGATCTACGAGCAGTACTTC
TRBJ1-2,TRBD1,TRBV30,CAWSGQGVGYTF,TGTGCCTGGAGTGGACAGGGGGTTGGCTACACCTTC
TRBJ1-5,.,TRBV2,CASSEGNQPQHF,TGTGCCAGCAGTGAGGGCAACCAGCCCCAGCATTTT
TRBJ1-1,.,TRBV29-1,CSVAVDIIRPEAFF,TGCAGCGTCGCCGTGGACATTATTCGTCCTGAAGCTTTCTTT
TRBJ1-1,TRBD1,TRBV27,CASSRAGGPNTEAFF,TGTGCCAGCAGTCGCGCAGGGGGGCCGAACACTGAAGCTTTCTTT
TRBJ2-7,.,TRBV7-9,CASSSSSYEQYF,TGTGCCAGCAGTTCCAGCTCCTACGAGCAGTACTTC
TRBJ1-1,.,TRBV29-1,CSVVSSNTEAFF,TGCAGCGTTGTAAGCTCGAACACTGAAGCTTTCTTT
TRBJ2-5,.,TRBV7-7,CASSLDSFQETQYF,TGTGCTAGCAGCTTAGACAGTTTTCAAGAGACCCAGTACTTC
TRBJ1-1,.,TRBV13,CASSGGQLEDFF,TGTGCCAGCAGCGGAGGACAGCTTGAAGATTTCTTT
TRBJ1-4,.,TRBV4-2,CASSQEMDGVRGRFF,TGTGCCAGCAGCCAAGAAATGGACGGTGTTAGGGGGAGATTTTTT
TRBJ2-7,TRBD2,TRBV7-2,CASSPSLAGGGEQYF,TGTGCCAGCAGCCCCTCTTTAGCGGGAGGGGGCGAGCAGTACTTC
TRBJ1-1,TRBD1,TRBV28,CASSPGQGANTEAFF,TGCGCCAGCAGTCCGGGACAGGGGGCGAACACTGAAGCTTTCTTT
TRBJ1-2,.,TRBV7-8,CASSLVGGGNYGYTF,TGTGCCAGCAGCTTAGTCGGGGGTGGGAACTATGGCTACACCTTC
TRBJ2-7,TRBD1,TRBV11-2,CASRTRTGEQYF,TGTGCCAGCAGAACCCGGACAGGCGAGCAGTACTTC
TRBJ1-2,TRBD1,TRBV13,CASSRRQGAGYGYTF,TGTGCCAGCAGCAGACGACAGGGGGCAGGGTATGGCTACACCTTC
TRBJ2-3,.,TRBV7-2,CASSLQGINTDTQYF,TGTGCCAGCAGCTTACAGGGAATCAACACAGATACGCAGTATTTT
TRBJ2-5,.,TRBV7-3,CASSLDSQETQYF,TGTGCCAGCAGCTTGGACAGCCAAGAGACCCAGTACTTC
TRBJ1-1,.,TRBV4-2,CASSTQGMDTEAFF,TGTGCCAGCAGCACTCAGGGGATGGACACTGAAGCTTTCTTT
TRBJ2-5,TRBD1,TRBV6-1,CASSVTGYQETQYF,TGTGCCAGCAGTGTGACAGGGTACCAAGAGACCCAGTACTTC
TRBJ1-6,TRBD1,TRBV30,CAWSEFFETGSNSPLHF,TGTGCCTGGAGTGAATTCTTTGAGACAGGGAGTAATTCACCCCTCCACTTT
TRBJ2-7,TRBD1,TRBV4-2,CASSHEDRGAYEQYF,TGTGCCAGCAGCCACGAGGACAGGGGCGCCTACGAGCAGTACTTC
TRBJ1-5,.,TRBV29-1,CSVGAGQNQPQHF,TGCAGCGTTGGGGCAGGCCAGAATCAGCCCCAGCATTTT
TRBJ1-2,TRBD1,TRBV6-5,CASSSPGQGAQGYTF,TGTGCCAGCAGTTCCCCGGGACAGGGGGCGCAGGGCTACACCTTC
TRBJ1-1,.,TRBV9,CASSPLGEAFF,TGTGCCAGCAGCCCCCTAGGTGAAGCTTTCTTT
TRBJ1-5,TRBD1,TRBV4-1,CASSHVQGRHAGNQPQHF,TGCGCCAGCAGCCACGTACAGGGGCGCCATGCGGGCAATCAGCCCCAGCATTTT
TRBJ2-2,TRBD2,TRBV19,CASSSTSGSSGELFF,TGTGCCAGTAGTTCCACTAGCGGGAGTTCCGGGGAGCTGTTTTTT
TRBJ2-7,.,TRBV5-1,CASSLTGLQTYEQYF,TGCGCCAGCAGCTTGACGGGACTCCAGACATACGAGCAGTACTTC
TRBJ2-2,TRBD2,TRBV7-6,CASSRTSGGANGELFF,TGTGCCAGCAGCAGGACTAGCGGGGGGGCTAACGGGGAGCTGTTTTTT
TRBJ1-5,.,TRBV18,CASSPPYREGQPQHF,TGTGCCAGCTCACCACCCTACAGGGAGGGTCAGCCCCAGCATTTT
TRBJ1-2,.,TRBV4-1,CASSVGLSYTF,TGCGCCAGCAGCGTGGGACTGAGCTACACCTTC
TRBJ2-7,.,TRBV4-2,CASSQDLSGDYEQYF,TGTGCCAGCAGCCAAGATCTCTCAGGGGACTACGAGCAGTACTTC
TRBJ1-4,.,TRBV4-1,CASSPRREQGDEKLFF,TGCGCCAGCAGCCCCCGAAGGGAACAGGGCGATGAAAAACTGTTTTTT